Listed below are T cell receptor beta chains from one sample, sequenced in a study of blood T cell repertoires in COVID-19. Generated by immunoSEQ multiplex PCR, the TCRdb table keeps only in-frame clones and is missing some. The sample contains roughly 500,000 clones, 75% to 90% of which appear only once. The sample consisted of peripheral blood. The receptors come from a man aged 18-30 years with COVID-19, enrolled during active disease. Each CDR3 is given with its conserved first and last residue. D genes are given only for firm matches. Clone size is shown for a subset of rows, as once, few, many or a class of expanded clone.

clone_size	cdr3_length	d_call	v_call	j_call	cdr3_aa	cdr3_nt
-	16	TRBD1	TRBV7-8	TRBJ2-7	CASSLGYRGRSYEQYF	TGTGCCAGCAGCTTAGGTTACAGGGGAAGATCCTACGAGCAGTACTTC
-	14	-	TRBV6-5	TRBJ2-2	CASSYSGVTGELFF	TGTGCCAGCAGTTATTCGGGGGTTACCGGGGAGCTGTTTTTT
-	19	-	TRBV7-8	TRBJ2-2	CASSFLSNVYGDGVGELFF	TGTGCCAGCAGCTTCCTAAGCAACGTCTACGGGGATGGGGTCGGGGAGCTGTTTTTT
once	17	-	TRBV3-1/TRBV3-2	TRBJ1-4	CASSQDGRRATNEKLFF	TGTGCCAGCAGCCAAGATGGGCGCAGAGCAACTAATGAAAAACTGTTTTTT
-	15	-	TRBV7-6	TRBJ2-7	CASSPRGESSYEQYF	TGTGCCAGCAGCCCCAGGGGCGAAAGCTCCTACGAGCAGTACTTC
-	15	-	TRBV28	TRBJ2-5	CASSLPRTRAETQYF	TGTGCCAGCAGCTTGCCCCGGACTCGGGCAGAGACCCAGTACTTC
-	16	TRBD2	TRBV20-1	TRBJ2-3	CSASQLRLAGADTQYF	TGCAGTGCTAGTCAACTGAGATTAGCGGGAGCAGATACGCAGTATTTT
-	15	TRBD1	TRBV7-9	TRBJ2-5	CASSQRTGVVETQYF	TGTGCCAGCAGCCAGCGGACAGGGGTGGTAGAGACCCAGTACTTC
-	14	TRBD2	TRBV14	TRBJ2-7	CASSLAGGAYEQYF	TGTGCCAGCAGCCTAGCGGGAGGGGCCTACGAGCAGTACTTC
-	14	TRBD1	TRBV5-1	TRBJ2-2	CASSSGQSTGELFF	TGCGCCAGCAGCTCGGGACAGAGCACCGGGGAGCTGTTTTTT
-	15	TRBD2	TRBV6-5	TRBJ2-5	CASSYGGGYQETQYF	TGTGCCAGCAGTTACGGCGGGGGGTACCAAGAGACCCAGTACTTC
-	12	-	TRBV7-8	TRBJ1-1	CASSLHQGRAFF	TGTGCCAGCAGCTTACATCAGGGTAGGGCTTTCTTT
-	14	-	TRBV14	TRBJ1-2	CASSVQGFNYGYTF	TGTGCCAGCAGCGTACAGGGTTTCAACTATGGCTACACCTTC
-	13	-	TRBV19	TRBJ1-1	CASSITPNTEAFF	TGTGCCAGTAGTATAACACCAAACACTGAAGCTTTCTTT
-	15	TRBD1	TRBV9	TRBJ2-3	CASSVEGGFTDTQYF	TGTGCCAGCAGCGTAGAAGGGGGCTTCACAGATACGCAGTATTTT
-	17	-	TRBV5-4	TRBJ2-1	CASGLTKTYSSYNEQFF	TGTGCCAGCGGCCTTACGAAGACCTACAGCTCCTACAATGAGCAGTTCTTC
few	16	-	TRBV9	TRBJ2-5	CASSVTPQGVRETQYF	TGTGCCAGCAGCGTAACACCCCAAGGGGTGAGAGAGACCCAGTACTTC
-	16	TRBD1	TRBV3-1/TRBV3-2	TRBJ2-3	CASSQEMGQNTDTQYF	TGTGCCAGCAGCCAAGAAATGGGACAGAACACAGATACGCAGTATTTT
-	13	TRBD1	TRBV4-1	TRBJ2-7	CASSQATGISPYF	TGCGCCAGCAGCCAAGCGACAGGGATATCTCCGTACTTC
-	16	-	TRBV10-2	TRBJ2-2	CASGGSGGYNTGELFF	TGCGCCAGCGGAGGGTCGGGGGGCTATAACACCGGGGAGCTGTTTTTT
-	13	TRBD1	TRBV24-1	TRBJ1-5	CATSDFIDRGKHF	TGTGCCACCAGTGATTTCATTGACAGGGGCAAACATTTT
-	13	-	TRBV2	TRBJ2-5	CASSEPGWETQYF	TGTGCCAGCAGTGAGCCAGGGTGGGAGACCCAGTACTTC
-	13	-	TRBV2	TRBJ2-1	CASKKQAHNEQFF	TGTGCCAGCAAAAAACAGGCCCACAATGAGCAGTTCTTC
-	14	-	TRBV6-5	TRBJ2-5	CASSLGASRVTQYF	TGTGCCAGCAGCCTTGGAGCAAGCAGGGTGACCCAGTACTTC
-	13	-	TRBV10-1	TRBJ1-2	CASSVAGNYGYTF	TGCGCCAGCAGTGTGGCAGGCAACTATGGCTACACCTTC
-	16	-	TRBV6-5	TRBJ2-3	CASSFGIGTPRDTQYF	TGTGCCAGCAGTTTCGGGATCGGGACTCCAAGGGATACGCAGTATTTT
-	13	-	TRBV27	TRBJ1-6	CASSSRGISPLHF	TGTGCCAGCAGTTCCCGCGGAATTTCACCCCTCCACTTT
-	11	-	TRBV27	TRBJ2-1	CASSLRREQFF	TGTGCCAGCAGCCTTCGTCGTGAGCAGTTCTTC
-	13	TRBD1	TRBV19	TRBJ1-1	CASSRQGRTEAFF	TGTGCCAGTAGTAGACAGGGAAGAACTGAAGCTTTCTTT
-	15	-	TRBV9	TRBJ1-5	CASSPSGGVDQPQHF	TGTGCCAGCAGCCCCAGTGGGGGGGTGGATCAGCCCCAGCATTTT
-	13	-	TRBV5-1	TRBJ1-1	CASSIGSNTEAFF	TGCGCCAGCAGCATCGGGTCGAACACTGAAGCTTTCTTT
-	15	TRBD1	TRBV7-2	TRBJ1-2	CASSLPDRVYYGYTF	TGTGCCAGCAGCTTACCAGACAGGGTATACTATGGCTACACCTTC
-	15	TRBD1	TRBV19	TRBJ2-7	CASSNTGTGGGEQYF	TGTGCCAGTAGTAATACCGGGACAGGGGGTGGCGAGCAGTACTTC
-	15	TRBD2	TRBV2	TRBJ2-1	CASMPTSGRNNEQFF	TGTGCCAGCATGCCGACTAGCGGGAGGAACAATGAGCAGTTCTTC
-	14	-	TRBV5-6	TRBJ1-4	CASSLVRVNEKLFF	TGTGCCAGCAGCTTGGTTCGAGTTAATGAAAAACTGTTTTTT
-	19	TRBD1	TRBV4-1	TRBJ2-1	CASSQLPDRDRETLDEQFF	TGCGCCAGCAGCCAACTTCCGGATCGGGACAGGGAAACCTTGGATGAGCAGTTCTTC
-	16	TRBD1	TRBV29-1	TRBJ1-1	CSVASPGDRDDTEAFF	TGCAGCGTTGCGTCGCCTGGGGACAGGGACGACACTGAAGCTTTCTTT
-	16	TRBD2	TRBV5-1	TRBJ2-1	CASSAELAGGNNEQFF	TGCGCCAGCAGCGCGGAACTAGCGGGGGGAAACAATGAGCAGTTCTTC
-	15	-	TRBV10-2	TRBJ2-3	CASSESSDYADTQYF	TGCGCCAGCAGTGAGTCCAGCGACTACGCGGATACGCAGTATTTT
-	15	TRBD2	TRBV7-9	TRBJ2-1	CASSPPRSGRNEQFF	TGTGCCAGCAGCCCCCCGCGGAGCGGGAGGAATGAGCAGTTCTTC
-	13	-	TRBV29-1	TRBJ1-6	CSVARDPNSPLHF	TGCAGCGTTGCTCGGGATCCCAATTCACCCCTCCACTTT
once	14	-	TRBV19	TRBJ2-3	CASSIGAGTDTQYF	TGTGCCAGTAGTATAGGGGCAGGCACAGATACGCAGTATTTT
few	11	-	TRBV20-1	TRBJ2-3	CSALYTDTQYF	TGCAGTGCTCTCTACACAGATACGCAGTATTTT
-	15	-	TRBV14	TRBJ2-5	CASSQGPGYQETQYF	TGTGCCAGCAGCCAAGGCCCCGGGTACCAAGAGACCCAGTACTTC
once	16	TRBD2	TRBV7-9	TRBJ2-1	CASSSSTSGEAGEQFF	TGTGCCAGCAGCTCGTCAACTAGCGGGGAAGCTGGTGAGCAGTTCTTC
-	14	-	TRBV7-9	TRBJ2-7	CASSLTPNEYEQYF	TGTGCCAGCAGCCTCACTCCGAACGAGTACGAGCAGTACTTC
-	18	TRBD2	TRBV4-1	TRBJ2-3	CASSQDHPGGGRADTQYF	TGCGCCAGCAGCCAAGACCACCCGGGGGGGGGCCGCGCAGATACGCAGTATTTT
-	13	TRBD2	TRBV3-1/TRBV3-2	TRBJ2-5	CASSHGPGGTQYF	TGTGCCAGCAGCCACGGACCGGGGGGGACCCAGTACTTC
-	13	-	TRBV6-5	TRBJ2-7	CASSYLESEWPNF	TGTGCCAGCAGTTACCTCGAATCGGAGTGGCCGAACTTC